This passage covers 5 T cell receptor beta chains from one sample sequenced in a study of cytomegalovirus exposure and HLA in healthy donors. PCR involved 60 Vbeta and 13 Jbeta primers. Assay: immunoSEQ multiplex PCR; the TCRdb copy retains only in-frame clones and omits some. The repertoire holds more than 95,000 clones, with about 80% as singletons. Sample: PBMCs. Receptors originate from a woman under 30 in good health and CMV-seropositive.

Comment on this clone: Other DNA sequences within the sample encode an identical CDR3. The chain has TRBV7-9 and TRBJ1-5; D not certain. Trimming removed 4 bases at V and 2 bases at J, with 6 bases between. The CDR3 extends over 13 amino acids. Germline CDR1 and CDR2: SEHNR and FQNEAQ (reference sequence). CDR3 protein: CASSSQGNQPQHF. In nucleotides, the CDR3 is TGTGCCAGCAGCTCCCAGGGCAATCAGCCCCAGCATTTT.

The chain carries TRBV10-2 and TRBJ2-6; tentative D call: TRBD2 (5 bases). Deletions cut 3 bases from V and 2 bases from J, with 8 bases between. CDR3 length equals 15 residues. Germline V CDR1 and CDR2: WSHSY, SAAADI. The CDR3 sequence: CASSDGVTGANVLTF. DNA of the CDR3: TGCGCCAGCAGTGACGGGGTGACTGGGGCCAACGTCCTGACTTTC.

For the CDR3, the DNA is TGTGCCAGCAGCCCTGACACTTACGAGCAGTACTTC. Encoded protein: CASSPDTYEQYF. The J gene is TRBJ2-7, the V gene TRBV4-2; D gene ambiguous. Trimming took off 4 bases at V and 4 bases at J, with 8 bases between the two ends. Germline loops: CDR1 LGHNA, CDR2 YNFKEQ. The CDR3 has 12 residues.

V is TRBV30 and J is TRBJ2-3; D gene unclear. Germline values: CDR1 GTSNPN, CDR2 SVGIG (reference sequence). Trimming took 0 bases from V and 4 from J, leaving 8 bases between them. CDR3 length equals 13 residues. The CDR3 region is CAWSVRAADTQYF. Here the CDR3 DNA reads TGTGCCTGGAGTGTACGAGCTGCAGATACGCAGTATTTT. The full variable domain, in which reference TRBV30 and TRBJ2-3 provide the parts outside the CDR3, is SQTIHQWPATLVQPVGSPLSLECTVEGTSNPNLYWYRQAAGRGLQLLFYSVGIGQISSEVPQNLSASRPQDRQFILSSKKLLLSDSGFYLCAWSVRAADTQYFGPGTRLTVL.

The chain carries TRBV25-1 and TRBJ2-1; 14 bases match TRBD2. Trimming cost V 5 bases and J 8 bases; bases outside gene matches: 11. In germline, CDR1 is MGHDK, CDR2 SYGVNS. This CDR3 comprises 17 residues. CDR3 loop: CASSHSWTSGRTHEQFF. CDR3 coding DNA: TGTGCCAGCAGTCATTCCTGGACTAGCGGGAGGACCCATGAGCAGTTCTTC.